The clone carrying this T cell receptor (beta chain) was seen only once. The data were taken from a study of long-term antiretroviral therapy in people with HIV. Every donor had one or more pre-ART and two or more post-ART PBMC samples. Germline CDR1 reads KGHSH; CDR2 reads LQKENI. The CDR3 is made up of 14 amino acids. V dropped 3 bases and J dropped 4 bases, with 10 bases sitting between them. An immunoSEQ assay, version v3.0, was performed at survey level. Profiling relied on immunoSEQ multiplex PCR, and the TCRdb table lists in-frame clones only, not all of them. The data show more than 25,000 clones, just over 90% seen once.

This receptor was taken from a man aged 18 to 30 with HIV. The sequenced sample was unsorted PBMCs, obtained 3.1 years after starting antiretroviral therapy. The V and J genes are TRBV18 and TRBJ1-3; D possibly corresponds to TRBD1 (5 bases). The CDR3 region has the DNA TGTGCCAGCTCACCCGGGACTCTAGGAAACACCATATATTTT. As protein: CASSPGTLGNTIYF.